What follows describes a single T cell receptor beta chain. The sample originates from a study of T cell responses to AZD1222 COVID-19 vaccine. Assay: immunoSEQ multiplex PCR; the TCRdb copy retains only in-frame clones and omits some. The table lists tens of thousands of clones, approximately 86% of them singletons. The study pooled second doses at about 4 or about 12 weeks. CDR1 is SGHAT, CDR2 FQNNGV, per germline. The CDR3 length is 15 residues. V shed 5 bases, J shed 1 base, and the junction held 3 bases outside the gene matches. This rearrangement joins TRBV11-2 to TRBJ2-2; TRBD1 agrees at 8 bases. The source is an adult who received the AZD1222 COVID-19 vaccine. Here the sequenced sample was peripheral blood, taken 28 days after the second AZD1222 dose. This CDR3 reads CASSSGQGNTGELFF. CDR3 in DNA: TGTGCCAGCAGCAGTGGACAGGGGAACACCGGGGAGCTGTTTTTT.